The 3 T cell receptor beta chains below were found in one sample sequenced in a study of T cells in narcolepsy. Assay: immunoSEQ multiplex PCR; the TCRdb copy retains only in-frame clones and omits some. Here the sample spans 25,000 to 35,000 clones, around 90% being singletons. Input material: CD45RA- memory CD4+ T cells from PBMCs. All receptors derive from a human donor with narcolepsy.

The V gene is TRBV7-9, the J gene TRBJ2-7; tentative D call: TRBD1 (5 bases). The germline V and J ends were trimmed by 1 base and 6 bases, with 13 bases remaining between them. Per the germline V gene, CDR1 is SEHNR and CDR2 is FQNEAQ (reference sequence). The CDR3 is made up of 14 amino acids. This chain's CDR3 is CASSLVQGDGEQYF. The DNA for the CDR3 is TGTGCCAGCAGCTTAGTCCAAGGGGATGGCGAGCAGTACTTC.

The chain has TRBV28 and TRBJ1-4; 7 nucleotides agree with TRBD1. The germline V gene has CDR1 MDHEN and CDR2 SYDVKM. The CDR3 runs 15 residues. V shed 10 bases and J 5 bases; nucleotides not matched to a gene: 13. DNA for the CDR3: TGTGCCACCCAAAGGGGGCGGGCAGTAAATGAAAAACTGTTTTTT. Translation: CATQRGRAVNEKLFF.

V and J are TRBV27 and TRBJ2-1; 9 bases are shared with TRBD2. Germline assignment: CDR1 MNHEY and CDR2 SMNVEV (reference sequence). Losses at the gene ends were 6 bases for V and 10 bases for J; bases not matched to a gene: 4. This CDR3 spans 12 amino acids. The CDR3 here is CASRRGGQEQFF. For the CDR3, the DNA is TGTGCCAGCAGGCGGGGGGGCCAGGAGCAGTTCTTC.